This T cell receptor beta chain stems from a study of T cells after yellow fever vaccination. Study overall: Fractions of low cell number were prepared using SMART-Seq v4 Ultra Low Input.

TCRdb re-called the 5' RACE reads through MiXCR, storing one row per CDR3 protein. This table has over 20,000 distinct CDR3 sequences, under 7% appearing once. This clonotype showed up many times. The CDR3 length is 15 residues. V lost 0 bases and J lost 4; bases outside the gene matches: 5. CDR1 DFQATT and CDR2 SNEGSKA come from the germline V gene (reference sequence). Sequences were derived from PBMCs, either bulk or a sorted T-cell subset (CD4+, CD8+, memory, or dextramer-sorted; not recorded which), sampled 15 days after the yellow fever booster vaccination. The J gene is TRBJ2-7, the V gene TRBV20-1, with TRBD2 matching over 11 bases. The receptor comes from a man under 40 who received the YFV17D yellow fever vaccine. The CDR3 DNA reads as TGCAGTGCTAGAGATGGGACTAGCGGAAAGTACGAGCAGTACTTC. This gives the protein CSARDGTSGKYEQYF.